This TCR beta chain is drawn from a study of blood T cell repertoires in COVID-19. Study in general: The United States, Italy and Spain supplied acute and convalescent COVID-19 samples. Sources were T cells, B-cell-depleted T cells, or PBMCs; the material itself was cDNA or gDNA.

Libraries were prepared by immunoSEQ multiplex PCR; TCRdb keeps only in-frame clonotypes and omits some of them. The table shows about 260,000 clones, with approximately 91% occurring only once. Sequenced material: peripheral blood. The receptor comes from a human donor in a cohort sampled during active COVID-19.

CDR3 nucleotides: TGTGCCAGCAGCTTTCGACAGGGGGATGGCTACACCTTC. Protein product: CASSFRQGDGYTF. The chain employs TRBV7-3 and TRBJ1-2; the match to TRBD1 covers 9 bases. This CDR3 contains 13 residues. With 3 bases clipped from V and 6 bases from J, the junction kept 2 bases outside the gene matches. From germline, CDR1 is SGHTA and CDR2 FQGTGA. Supplemented by reference TRBV7-3 and TRBJ1-2, the full variable domain reads GAGVSQTPSNKVTEKGKYVELRCDPISGHTALYWYRQSLGQGPEFLIYFQGTGAADDSGLPNDRFFAVRPEGSVSTLKIQRTERGDSAVYLCASSFRQGDGYTFGSGTRLTVV.